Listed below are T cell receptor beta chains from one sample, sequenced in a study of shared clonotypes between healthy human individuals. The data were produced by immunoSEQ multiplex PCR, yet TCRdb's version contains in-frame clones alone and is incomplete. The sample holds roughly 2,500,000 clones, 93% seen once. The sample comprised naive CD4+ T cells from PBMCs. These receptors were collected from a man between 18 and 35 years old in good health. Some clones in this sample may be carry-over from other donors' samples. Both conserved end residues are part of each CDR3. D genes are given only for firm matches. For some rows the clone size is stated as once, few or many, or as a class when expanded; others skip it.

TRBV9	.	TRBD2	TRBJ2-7	CASSVEAGGPYEQYF	TGTGCCAGCAGCGTAGAGGCGGGAGGGCCCTACGAGCAGTACTTC
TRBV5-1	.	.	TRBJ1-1	CASSLGSPGNTEAFF	TGCGCCAGCAGCTTGGGCTCCCCCGGGAACACTGAAGCTTTCTTT
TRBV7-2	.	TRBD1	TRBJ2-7	CASSPDRGRYEQYF	TGTGCCAGCAGCCCGGACAGGGGGCGCTACGAGCAGTACTTC
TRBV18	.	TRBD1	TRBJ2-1	CASSPRQGRRNEQFF	TGTGCCAGCTCACCAAGACAGGGAAGGCGCAATGAGCAGTTCTTC
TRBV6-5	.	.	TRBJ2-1	CASSRSRWYEQFF	TGTGCCAGCAGTCGATCGAGATGGTATGAGCAGTTCTTC
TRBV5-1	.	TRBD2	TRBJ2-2	CASSLASGANTGELFF	TGCGCCAGCAGCTTGGCTAGCGGGGCGAACACCGGGGAGCTGTTTTTT
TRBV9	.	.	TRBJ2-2	CASRDRDGRANTGELFF	TGTGCCAGCAGAGATAGGGACGGACGCGCGAACACCGGGGAGCTGTTTTTT
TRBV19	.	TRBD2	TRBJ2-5	CASGDLAGMETQYF	TGTGCCAGTGGGGATTTAGCGGGAATGGAGACCCAGTACTTC
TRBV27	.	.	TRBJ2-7	CASSRDIDYEQYF	TGTGCCAGCAGTAGGGACATCGACTACGAGCAGTACTTC
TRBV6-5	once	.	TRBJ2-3	CASSRQPRTDTQYF	TGTGCCAGCAGTCGGCAGCCCCGCACAGATACGCAGTATTTT
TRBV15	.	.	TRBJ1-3	CATSRDPGVGNTIYF	TGTGCCACCAGCAGAGATCCAGGGGTAGGAAACACCATATATTTT
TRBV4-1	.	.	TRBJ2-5	CASSPPGAETQYF	TGCGCCAGCAGCCCACCCGGGGCAGAGACCCAGTACTTC
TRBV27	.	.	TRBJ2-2	CASSSSGSPPGELFF	TGTGCCAGCAGTTCCTCCGGGTCCCCACCCGGGGAGCTGTTTTTT
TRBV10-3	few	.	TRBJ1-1	CAISGQEGTEAFF	TGTGCCATCAGTGGACAGGAGGGCACTGAAGCTTTCTTT
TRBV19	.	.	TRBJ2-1	CASSIVRGRANEQFF	TGTGCCAGTAGTATTGTGAGGGGTAGGGCCAATGAGCAGTTCTTC